These T cell receptor beta chains were read from a single sample in a study of cytomegalovirus exposure and HLA in healthy donors. The repertoire was sequenced with immunoSEQ multiplex PCR; TCRdb's copy has only in-frame clones and lacks some. The sample lists 80,000 to 100,000 clones, roughly 70% seen once, with 20% to 25% in the top ten. Sequences were obtained from PBMCs. The receptors here all came from a man aged 25 to 40 in good health and CMV-seropositive. Both conserved end residues are part of each CDR3. The order of the fields is J gene, D gene, V gene, clone size, CDR3 DNA, CDR3 protein. D genes are given only for firm matches. Clone sizes are given selectively: once, few, many, or a class where the clone is expanded.

TRBJ2-7	NA	TRBV5-4	NA	TGTGCCAGCAGGCTTAGAGGTTCGAGCTCCTACGAGCAGTACTTC	CASRLRGSSSYEQYF
TRBJ2-5	NA	TRBV7-2	NA	TGTGCCAGCAGCTTAGTAGCAGGGCGGGAGACCCAGTACTTC	CASSLVAGRETQYF
TRBJ2-1	NA	TRBV7-9	NA	TGTGCCAGCAGCCCTGGGGCTAGCGAGTATGGGAATGAGCAGTTCTTC	CASSPGASEYGNEQFF
TRBJ2-1	TRBD2	TRBV7-3	NA	TGTGCCAGCAGCTTAAGGGTCGGGGGGACCTTGAATGAGCAGTTCTTC	CASSLRVGGTLNEQFF
TRBJ1-5	TRBD1	TRBV6-5	NA	TGTGCCAGCAGTCGGACAGGTGGGGTTAATCAGCCCCAGCATTTT	CASSRTGGVNQPQHF
TRBJ2-3	TRBD2	TRBV30	few	TGTGCCTGGGCCGCCGGGACTAGCCATAGCACAGATACGCAGTATTTT	CAWAAGTSHSTDTQYF
TRBJ1-1	NA	TRBV11-2	NA	TGTGCCAGCAGCTTAGATGGGAGAGATTACATAAACACTGAAGCTTTCTTT	CASSLDGRDYINTEAFF
TRBJ2-7	NA	TRBV6-1	NA	TGTGCCAGCACCGTAGCGAGAGCAGACTACGAGCAGTACTTC	CASTVARADYEQYF
TRBJ2-7	NA	TRBV6-5	few	TGTGCCAGCAGTTTTAGCGGGACAGCAAATTACGAGCAGTACTTC	CASSFSGTANYEQYF
TRBJ2-7	NA	TRBV28	few	TGTGCCACCTCTAGCGTGATCTACGAGCAGTACTTC	CATSSVIYEQYF
TRBJ2-2	NA	TRBV27	NA	TGTGCCAGCAGTTTGCGGACAGTTGGCACCGGGGAGCTGTTTTTT	CASSLRTVGTGELFF
TRBJ2-5	NA	TRBV7-2	NA	TGTGCCAGCAGCTTAGATGGGGCGGCAGAGACCCAGTACTTC	CASSLDGAAETQYF
TRBJ1-2	NA	TRBV4-1	NA	TGCGCCAGCAGCCAAGATCCCAGGGTCCATGGCTACACCTTC	CASSQDPRVHGYTF
TRBJ1-1	TRBD1	TRBV5-1	NA	TGCGCCAGCAGCTTGGCTACAGGGGAGACTGAAGCTTTCTTT	CASSLATGETEAFF
TRBJ1-5	NA	TRBV7-2	NA	TGTGCCAGCAGCTTAGAGGGGGGCAATCAGCCCCAGCATTTT	CASSLEGGNQPQHF
TRBJ1-5	NA	TRBV2	NA	TGTGCCACATCTCAATCGGTCAGCAATCAGCCCCAGCATTTT	CATSQSVSNQPQHF
TRBJ1-2	NA	TRBV23-1	NA	TGCGCCAGCACGCGGGCTCTAGCTAACTATGGCTACACCTTC	CASTRALANYGYTF
TRBJ2-7	NA	TRBV28	few	TGTGCCAGCAGTTTATTATACGAGCAGTACTTC	CASSLLYEQYF
TRBJ2-7	TRBD2	TRBV5-1	NA	TGCGCCAGCAGCCCAGCGCCGGGACTAGAGAACGAGCAGTACTTC	CASSPAPGLENEQYF
TRBJ1-1	TRBD1	TRBV10-1	NA	TGCGCCAGCACCTTGCCCTGGACAGGGCCCGGGATGAACACTGAAGCTTTCTTT	CASTLPWTGPGMNTEAFF
TRBJ2-4	NA	TRBV28	NA	TGTGCCAGCAGTTTATTTCCAGGAATAGCCAAAAACATTCAGTACTTC	CASSLFPGIAKNIQYF
TRBJ1-1	NA	TRBV5-1	NA	TGCGCCAGCAGCCCTTCGGGGGGCTACACTGAAGCTTTCTTT	CASSPSGGYTEAFF
TRBJ1-1	NA	TRBV28	NA	TGTGCCAGCAGTTTATGGACAAACTCGGCTTTCTTT	CASSLWTNSAFF
TRBJ1-6	NA	TRBV6-1	NA	TGTGCCAGCAGTGGTCTTAATTCACCCCTCCACTTT	CASSGLNSPLHF
TRBJ1-5	NA	TRBV10-2	few	TGCGCCAGCAGTGAGAGTTATAGCAATCAGCCCCAGAATTTT	CASSESYSNQPQNF
TRBJ1-1	NA	TRBV27	NA	TGTGCCAGCAGTTCGGGGACACAAAACACTGAAGCTTTCTTT	CASSSGTQNTEAFF
TRBJ1-5	NA	TRBV28	few	TGTGCCAGCAAAGGACAGAATCAGCCCCAGCATTTT	CASKGQNQPQHF
TRBJ2-1	TRBD2	TRBV4-3	few	TGCGCCAGCAGCCCCAGTCCTCGGACTAGCGGGATCCATGAGCAGTTCTTC	CASSPSPRTSGIHEQFF
TRBJ2-5	NA	TRBV5-4	NA	TGTGCCAGCACCCCCGGTCACCCCGGTGAGACCCAGTACTTC	CASTPGHPGETQYF
TRBJ1-6	NA	TRBV4-1	NA	TGCGCCAGCAGCCCGCCGTCTGGTAGTTCACCCCTCCACTTT	CASSPPSGSSPLHF
TRBJ2-2	NA	TRBV7-3	once	TGTGCCAGCAGCCAACGACTCTCTAACACCGGGGAGCTGTTTTTT	CASSQRLSNTGELFF
TRBJ2-7	TRBD1	TRBV7-2	NA	TGTGCCAGCAGCCCAGGGGGCGTTATGTCCTACGAGCAGTACTTC	CASSPGGVMSYEQYF
TRBJ2-2	TRBD2	TRBV7-3	NA	TGTGCCAGCAGCTCTTCAGGACTAGCGGGGGGGCCGAACACCGGGGAGCTGTTTTTT	CASSSSGLAGGPNTGELFF
TRBJ2-1	TRBD2	TRBV28	NA	TGTGCCAGCAGCCCTCCAGCGGGAGGGCCAAATGAGCAGTTCTTC	CASSPPAGGPNEQFF
TRBJ1-1	TRBD1	TRBV9	NA	TGTGCCAGCAGTCCCTCCGGGACAGACCTCACTGAAGCTTTCTTT	CASSPSGTDLTEAFF
TRBJ1-1	NA	TRBV2	NA	TGTGCCACCGCCCCCCCAGGGAACGCTGAAGCTTTCTTT	CATAPPGNAEAFF
TRBJ2-5	NA	TRBV7-2	NA	TGTGCCAGCAGCCTAGTGCAGGGGCCGGATGAGACCCAGTACTTC	CASSLVQGPDETQYF
TRBJ2-7	TRBD2	TRBV27	NA	TGTGCCAGCAGCACCACAGGACTAGACTCTACGGAGCAGTACTTC	CASSTTGLDSTEQYF
TRBJ2-2	NA	TRBV6-4	NA	TGTGCCAGCAAGACTAGTAAAGACACCGGGGAGCTGTTTTTT	CASKTSKDTGELFF
TRBJ1-2	TRBD1	TRBV27	NA	TGTGCCAGCAGTTTTCAGGGGGCTGCCGGCTACACCTTC	CASSFQGAAGYTF
TRBJ2-7	NA	TRBV11-2	NA	TGTGCCAGCAGCTTAGAGCCTAGCATTGGGAGTGAGCAGTACTTC	CASSLEPSIGSEQYF
TRBJ2-5	TRBD1	TRBV7-4	NA	TGTGCCAGCAGCTCGGTCCAATGGGGACAGGGGGAAGAGACCCAGTACTTC	CASSSVQWGQGEETQYF
TRBJ1-1	NA	TRBV9	few	TGTGCCAGCAGCGTAGGGGAGGGAGGGCAGCCGAACACTGAAGCTTTCTTT	CASSVGEGGQPNTEAFF
TRBJ1-5	NA	TRBV5-8	few	TGTGCCAGCAGCTTGGATCCAGGGTGGGTTCAGCCCCAGCATTTT	CASSLDPGWVQPQHF
TRBJ2-3	TRBD1	TRBV4-1	NA	TGCGCCAGCAGCCACCGGGACAGGGATGCAGATACGCAGTATTTT	CASSHRDRDADTQYF
TRBJ2-6	TRBD1	TRBV10-1	NA	TGCGCCAGCAGTGACCCCCAGGGACAGGGGACCTCTGGGGCCAACGTCCTGACTTTC	CASSDPQGQGTSGANVLTF
TRBJ1-6	NA	TRBV9	NA	TGTGCCAGCAGCGTAGTAAGCAGGAATTCACCCCTCCACTTT	CASSVVSRNSPLHF
TRBJ1-2	NA	TRBV28	NA	TGTGCCAGCAGTACTCTGGCCGCCGACAGGATAAAGGGTCGGTATGGCTACACCTTC	CASSTLAADRIKGRYGYTF